What follows is one T cell receptor beta chain and its context. The sample belongs to a study of Ad26.COV2.S vaccination and SARS-CoV-2 variants. The wider study: Donor had been placed in the Ad26.COV2.S arm of the COV1001 trial. Participants got Ad26.COV2.S intramuscularly, once or twice 56 days apart.

Germline CDR1 SGHDT, CDR2 YYEEEE. The CDR3 sequence is 15 residues long. V was clipped by 0 bases and J by 4 bases; unmatched bases: 5. This sample's treatment: around 19 received Ad26.COV2.S at low or high dose, single or two shots; about 5 received placebo; per-sample allocation not given. Day 63 after the first injection of vaccine or placebo was the sampling time. Method: immunoSEQ multiplex PCR; TCRdb's copy keeps in-frame clones and lacks some. The top ten hold approximately 1.9% of the sample, which has some 340,000 clones, 70% to 90% seen once. This TCR derives from a person between 18 and 65 years old who received the Ad26.COV2.S COVID-19 vaccine or a placebo. The sequenced sample was peripheral blood, obtained in a trial of Ad26.COV2.S vaccine versus placebo. The chain carries TRBV5-6 and TRBJ1-2; 8 bases fit TRBD1. CDR3 sequence: CASSLAGRGPYGYTF. CDR3 bases: TGTGCCAGCAGCTTGGCCGGCAGGGGGCCCTATGGCTACACCTTC.